This T cell receptor beta chain appears in the sequencing data of a study of T cells in women clearing cervical HPV infection. Produced via immunoSEQ multiplex PCR; TCRdb's table is partial and in-frame only. The repertoire table contains 30,000 to 40,000 clones. The specimen was blood buffy coat. This sequence originates from a woman between 18 and 75 years old with a cervical HPV16 infection that either progressed to CIN3+ or cleared (not recorded which).

The part of the CDR3 DNA that was read is TGTGCCAGCAGCATCCAGGGGGGACCCTACAATGAG. This gives the protein CASSIQGGPYNE. The whole CDR3 reads CASSIQGGPYNEQFF. The rearrangement links TRBV5-6 to TRBJ2-1; maybe TRBD1 (7 bases). The CDR3 goes on 3 residues after the read ends, and that part is filled in from the germline J gene. V gave up 4 bases and J gave up 2 bases, with 13 bases separating them. Germline assignment: CDR1 SGHDT and CDR2 YYEEEE. CDR3 length equals 15 residues.